This T cell receptor (beta chain) was documented in a study of blood T cell repertoires in COVID-19. TCRdb's table, derived via immunoSEQ multiplex PCR, lists solely in-frame clones and lacks some. The sample consists of around 140,000 clones, approximately 70% of them appearing once. CDR1 and CDR2 from the germline V gene are SGHTA and FQGNSA. The CDR3 covers 16 residues. With 4 bases removed from V and 0 bases from J, the gap between germline ends came to 15 bases. Input material: peripheral blood. The source is a woman between 65 and 79 years old with acute or convalescent COVID-19. The chain uses TRBV7-2 and TRBJ1-2; tentative D call: TRBD1 (6 bases). The CDR3 DNA sequence: TGTGCCAGCAGCTCGTCCGGGACACCAGCTAACTATGGCTACACCTTC. Amino acid sequence: CASSSSGTPANYGYTF.